This T cell receptor beta chain was documented in a study of blood T cell repertoires in COVID-19. Study context: Italy, Spain and the United States were the sources of the convalescent and acute COVID-19 samples. T cells, B-cell-depleted T cells, or PBMCs provided the cDNA or gDNA that served as material.

Looked up from germline, CDR1 is SGHAT and CDR2 is FQNNGV. After removal of 1 base from V and 8 bases from J, the junction contained 7 bases not matched to a gene. CDR3 length: 15 amino acids. As originally analysed: Amplified reference gene primers provided the basis for estimating nucleated cell counts. Measured with immunoSEQ multiplex PCR; TCRdb has only the in-frame clones, and not every one. The D gene and trimming were derived from the DNA, and the V and J assignments and clone size from that table. The sample comprises around 220,000 clones, 70% to 90% of which are singletons, and approximately 1.5% rests with the top ten. Only a few counts were recorded for this clone.

Material for sequencing was peripheral blood. This TCR derives from a man younger than 30 with active or convalescent COVID-19. The chain uses TRBV11-2 and TRBJ1-4; 7 bases are shared with TRBD1. CDR3 residues: CASSLGETGTEKLFF. The CDR3 DNA reads TGTGCCAGCAGCTTAGGCGAGACAGGGACCGAAAAACTGTTTTTT.